This T cell receptor (beta chain) was found in a study of regulatory dendritic cells for organ transplantation. As concerns this clone: The antigen is undetermined.

Study findings and constraints: The most alloreactive TCR clonotypes were found in resting memory CD8+ cells. Memory CD8+ clonal expansion seemed more limited with regulatory than mature dendritic cells.

The repertoire was sequenced with immunoSEQ multiplex PCR; TCRdb's copy has only in-frame clones and lacks some. The sample comprises 30,000 or so clones, roughly 80% of which are singletons, and approximately 0.1% rests with the top ten. Per germline, CDR1 ENHRY and CDR2 SYGVKD. Unmatched junction bases numbered 5, after V lost 3 bases and J lost 0 bases. The CDR3 is 15 residues long. The chain employs TRBV10-3 and TRBJ2-7, with 7 bases fitting TRBD2. This receptor was taken from a human donor in good health. The specimen sequenced was naive CD4+ T cells from blood. The subset: CD45RA+ naive T cells. The CDR3 reads CAISDGRGSSYEQYF. In DNA form, the CDR3 reads TGTGCCATCAGTGATGGGCGGGGGAGCTCCTACGAGCAGTACTTC.